The 7 T cell receptor beta chains given below trace back to one sample, sequenced in a study of blood T cell repertoires in COVID-19. Sequenced by immunoSEQ multiplex PCR; TCRdb stores in-frame clones only, minus some. Counted here are about 46,000 clones, approximately 85% occurring once; the ten biggest clones make up around a third. The sample consisted of peripheral blood. The source of these receptors is a woman of 80 years or more with COVID-19, enrolled during active disease.

This chain connects TRBV7-9 to TRBJ2-1, with 9 bases matching TRBD2. V shed 5 bases and J 8 bases; nucleotides not matched to a gene: 13. The germline gives CDR1 SEHNR, CDR2 FQNEAQ (reference sequence). The CDR3 contains 16 residues. CDR3 residues: CASSKPVAGGRDEQFF. CDR3 bases: TGTGCCAGCAGCAAGCCCGTTGCGGGAGGGAGGGATGAGCAGTTCTTC.

The J gene is TRBJ1-4, the V gene TRBV5-1; 7 nucleotides line up with TRBD1. The length of the CDR3 is 15 residues. The germline gives CDR1 SGHRS, CDR2 YFSETQ. V was clipped by 3 bases and J by 2 bases; unmatched bases: 4. CDR3 bases: TGCGCCAGCAGCTCAACAGGGGTGACTAATGAAAAACTGTTTTTT. It specifies CASSSTGVTNEKLFF.

V gene TRBV7-2 combines with J gene TRBJ2-7; 9 bases match TRBD1. CDR1 is SGHTA and CDR2 is FQGNSA in the germline V gene. V dropped 5 bases and J dropped 4; count of bases not matched to a gene: 6. This CDR3 is built from 14 residues. Here the CDR3 DNA reads TGTGCCAGCAGCCTAACGGGACAGGGATACGAGCAGTACTTC. Its protein is CASSLTGQGYEQYF.

The chain links TRBV19 to TRBJ1-5; 9 bases map to TRBD1. The germline V gene encodes CDR1 LNHDA and CDR2 SQIVND (reference sequence). Trimming at V came to 7 bases and at J to 2 bases, leaving 6 bases not matched to a gene. This CDR3 spans 15 amino acids. The CDR3 reads CASKSGQGGNQPQHF. CDR3 bases: TGTGCCAGTAAATCGGGACAGGGTGGCAATCAGCCCCAGCATTTT.

This chain uses TRBV5-1 with TRBJ1-6; D uncertain. The V gene lost 0 bases and the J gene lost 7 bases, with 11 bases spanning the gap. CDR1 SGHRS and CDR2 YFSETQ come from the germline V gene. The CDR3 is made up of 15 amino acids. DNA of the CDR3: TGCGCCAGCAGCTTGGCCGTTGCGGTCAATTCACCCCTCCACTTT. Protein: CASSLAVAVNSPLHF.

The rearrangement joins TRBV4-2 to TRBJ2-3; 11 bases are shared with TRBD2. The V segment lost 4 bases and the J segment 2 bases; nucleotides outside the gene matches: 14. CDR1 is LGHNA, CDR2 YNFKEQ, per germline. The CDR3 spans 19 residues. The DNA of the CDR3 is TGTGCCAGCAGCCTCGATGCCTTTTCTAGCGGGGGGCTCACAGATACGCAGTATTTT. Its translation: CASSLDAFSSGGLTDTQYF.

V and J are TRBV5-4 and TRBJ2-7, with a tentative D call TRBD2 (5 bases). Trimming shortened V by 5 bases and J by 4 bases, and 13 bases separated the two germline ends. Per germline, CDR1 SGHNT and CDR2 YYREEE (reference sequence). The CDR3 runs to 13 residues. The chain's CDR3 is CASSPLGVYEQYF. The CDR3 DNA is TGTGCCAGCAGTCCCTTGGGAGTTTACGAGCAGTACTTC.